A single sample is the source of the 13 T cell receptor beta chains below, sequenced in a study of blood T cells in healthy people across ages. Through a sample-barcoded 5' primer and a J-beta primer mix, a second PCR was run for about 6 to 11 cycles. TCRdb reprocessed the 5' RACE reads via MiXCR and lists one record per CDR3 protein. Among around 1,600,000 distinct CDR3 sequences listed, approximately 42% were seen once. Input material: blood. All receptors come from a woman under 30 in good health.

The chain couples TRBV4-1 to TRBJ2-1; 9 bases agree with TRBD1. The J call may be incorrect, as the DNA end agrees better with TRBJ2-7. Germline loops: CDR1 MGHRA, CDR2 YSYEKL. The CDR3 loop spans 16 amino acids. The CDR3 DNA is TGCGCCAGCAGCCAGACTCCCGGACAGGGGAGATACGAGCAGTACTTC. Residues: CASSQTPGQGRYEQYF.

The CDR3 DNA is TGTGCCAGCAGCCAAGTTCGTGCAGCGAATTCACCCCTCCACTTT. Protein sequence: CASSQVRAANSPLHF. The chain has TRBV4-2 and TRBJ1-6; unclear D gene. The CDR3 totals 15 residues. The V end lost 1 base, the J end lost 7 bases, and 11 bases lay between the germline ends. From germline, CDR1 is LGHNA and CDR2 YNFKEQ.

This clonotype was seen a handful of times. The chain recombines TRBV6-5 with TRBJ1-2; D call uncertain. From germline, CDR1 is MNHEY and CDR2 SVGAGI. This CDR3 region has 14 residues. V dropped 6 bases and J dropped 0 bases, with 11 bases sitting between them. The CDR3 DNA is TGTGCCAGCAGCGGTTCAGTAGCTAACTATGGCTACACCTTC. It codes for CASSGSVANYGYTF.

This sequence joins TRBV20-1 and TRBJ2-4; no definite D call. Near its end, the DNA agrees better with TRBJ2-7, so the J call may be wrong. The germline V gene encodes CDR1 DFQATT and CDR2 SNEGSKA (reference sequence). CDR3 length: 14 residues. For the CDR3, the DNA is TGCAGTGCTAGACCGAGGACCTCCTCCTACGAGCAGTACTTC. Translating it yields CSARPRTSSYEQYF.

In this sample, this clonotype turned up a few times. V and J are TRBV4-3 and TRBJ2-7, with no clear D. This CDR3 has 14 amino acids. CDR1 and CDR2 (germline): LGHNA, YSLEER. V was trimmed by 0 bases and J by 7 bases, leaving 13 bases between them. This CDR3 is CASSQDPLYNEQYF. The CDR3 coding sequence is TGCGCCAGCAGCCAAGATCCGCTCTACAATGAGCAGTACTTC.

This chain uses TRBV18 with TRBJ2-1; 7 positions agree with TRBD1. The germline V gene has CDR1 KGHSH and CDR2 LQKENI. J was trimmed by 4 bases and V by 6 bases; bases with no gene match: 6. The CDR3 runs 14 residues. CDR3 loop: CASSATGEYNEQFF. As DNA, the CDR3 is TGTGCCAGCTCTGCTACAGGGGAATACAATGAGCAGTTCTTC.

V is TRBV12-3 or TRBV12-4 and J is TRBJ2-3; 8 bases are shared with TRBD2. V dropped 5 bases and J dropped 7; count of bases not matched to a gene: 11. This CDR3 comprises 15 residues. CDR3 protein: CASSPPLAGGHTQYF. CDR3 DNA: TGTGCCAGCAGTCCCCCTTTGGCGGGGGGTCATACGCAGTATTTT.

The rearrangement uses TRBV20-1 and TRBJ2-5; the D call may be TRBD1 or TRBD2 (5 bases each). Trimming took 5 bases from V and 11 from J, leaving 27 bases between them. CDR3 size: 15 residues. Looked up from germline, CDR1 is DFQATT and CDR2 is SNEGSKA (reference sequence). CDR3 sequence: CSARSGPPDGNEQYF. The DNA of the CDR3 is TGCAGTGCTCGGTCGGGACCGCCCGATGGGAATGAGCAGTACTTC.

V gene TRBV5-1 combines with J gene TRBJ2-5, with 10 nucleotides matching TRBD2. The end of the DNA aligns better with TRBJ2-7, so the J call may be wrong. This CDR3 contains 14 residues. Germline V gene data show CDR1 as SGHRS and CDR2 as YFSETQ. The DNA of the CDR3 is TGCGCCAGCAGCTGGGGACTAGCGAGCTACGAGCAGTACTTC. This sequence encodes CASSWGLASYEQYF.

V gene TRBV20-1 combines with J gene TRBJ1-1, with D unclear. The CDR3 spans 13 residues. Trimming cost V 1 base and J 2 bases, with 8 bases left between them. The germline V gene has CDR1 DFQATT and CDR2 SNEGSKA (reference sequence). The CDR3 nucleotides read TGCAGTGCTAGAGTAGCGGTCAACACTGAAGCTTTCTTT. The encoded protein is CSARVAVNTEAFF.

This chain joins TRBV27 and TRBJ2-3; D is perhaps TRBD1 or TRBD2 (5 bases each). The CDR3 runs to 16 residues. V was cut by 3 bases and J by 1 base, with 14 bases left in between. Germline CDR1 MNHEY, CDR2 SMNVEV (reference sequence). CDR3 sequence: CASSFLRDGRTDTQYF. The DNA for the CDR3 is TGTGCCAGCAGTTTCCTCCGGGACGGACGCACAGATACGCAGTATTTT.

The chain links TRBV6-6 to TRBJ1-4, with 7 bases aligning to TRBD1. The CDR3 runs to 16 residues. The junction had 8 bases not matched to a gene; V was cut back by 0 bases and J by 7 bases. Germline lookup yields CDR1 MNHNY and CDR2 SVGAGI (reference sequence). CDR3 in amino acids: CASSYSMTGKAEKLFF. DNA for the CDR3: TGTGCCAGCAGTTACTCGATGACAGGGAAGGCTGAAAAACTGTTTTTT.

CDR3 in amino acids: CSVPGLAGGITDTQYF. The CDR3 nucleotides read TGCAGCGTTCCCGGACTAGCGGGAGGCATCACAGATACGCAGTATTTT. This chain joins TRBV29-1 and TRBJ2-3, with 14 bases identical to TRBD2. Germline CDR1 SQVTM, CDR2 ANQGSEA. V trimming: 5 bases; J trimming: 2 bases; junction bases outside the gene matches: 6. The CDR3 length is 16 residues.